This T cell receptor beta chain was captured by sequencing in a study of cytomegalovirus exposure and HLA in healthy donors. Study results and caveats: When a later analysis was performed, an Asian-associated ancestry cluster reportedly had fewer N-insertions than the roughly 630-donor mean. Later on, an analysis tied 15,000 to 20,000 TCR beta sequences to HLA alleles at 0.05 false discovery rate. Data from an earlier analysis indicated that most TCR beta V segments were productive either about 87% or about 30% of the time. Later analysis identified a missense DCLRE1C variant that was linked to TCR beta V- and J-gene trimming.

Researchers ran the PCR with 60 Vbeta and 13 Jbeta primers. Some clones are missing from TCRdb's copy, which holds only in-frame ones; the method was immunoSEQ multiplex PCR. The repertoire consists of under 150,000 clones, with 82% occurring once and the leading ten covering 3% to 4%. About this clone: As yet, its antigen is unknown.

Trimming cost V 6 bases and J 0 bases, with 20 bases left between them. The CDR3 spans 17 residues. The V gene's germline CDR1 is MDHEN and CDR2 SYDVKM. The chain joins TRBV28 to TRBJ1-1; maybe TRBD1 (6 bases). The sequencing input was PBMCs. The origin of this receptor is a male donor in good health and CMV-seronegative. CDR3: CASRRTGLTTLNTEAFF. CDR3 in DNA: TGTGCCAGCAGGAGAACAGGGCTCACGACATTGAACACTGAAGCTTTCTTT.